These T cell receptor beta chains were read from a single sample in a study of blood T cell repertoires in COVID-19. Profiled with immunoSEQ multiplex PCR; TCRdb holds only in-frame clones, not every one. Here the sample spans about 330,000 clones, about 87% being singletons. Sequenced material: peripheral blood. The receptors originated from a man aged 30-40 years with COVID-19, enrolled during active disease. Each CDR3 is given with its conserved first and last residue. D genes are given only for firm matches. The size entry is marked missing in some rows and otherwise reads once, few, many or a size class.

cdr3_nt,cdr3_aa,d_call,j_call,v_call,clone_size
TGCGCCAGCAGCTTGGATGGCGGGAAGGCCCGTGACGAGCAGTACTTC,CASSLDGGKARDEQYF,NA,TRBJ2-7,TRBV5-1,NA
TGTGCCAGCAGGGGGGACAGCCCATATAATTCACCCCTCCACTTT,CASRGDSPYNSPLHF,TRBD1,TRBJ1-6,TRBV28,NA
TGTGCCAGCAGCTCCGCTAGCGGGAGACTTGGTGAGCAGTACTTC,CASSSASGRLGEQYF,TRBD2,TRBJ2-7,TRBV5-4,few
TGTGCCAGCAGCTTAGGGCAGGGGGACACCTACGAGCAGTACTTC,CASSLGQGDTYEQYF,TRBD1,TRBJ2-7,TRBV7-7,NA
TGTGCCAGCAGCTCTCAACTAGCGGGGGGGCCAGAGACCCAGTACTTC,CASSSQLAGGPETQYF,TRBD2,TRBJ2-5,TRBV11-2,NA
TGTGCCAGCAGCCCGGGGGGGCTTCAAGAGACCCAGTACTTC,CASSPGGLQETQYF,TRBD2,TRBJ2-5,TRBV11-2,once
TGTGCCAGCAGACCTCCGGGACTAGCCGGGGAGACCCAGTACTTC,CASRPPGLAGETQYF,TRBD2,TRBJ2-5,TRBV11-2,NA
TGTGCCAGCAGCCAAACATGGGACAGCTCTGGAAACACCATATATTTT,CASSQTWDSSGNTIYF,TRBD1,TRBJ1-3,TRBV7-3,NA
TGTGCCAGCAGTCCCGACAGGGAGAATTCACCCCTCCACTTT,CASSPDRENSPLHF,TRBD1,TRBJ1-6,TRBV27,NA
TGTGCCTGGAGTGATCTAGCGGGAGGGAATGAGCAGTTCTTC,CAWSDLAGGNEQFF,TRBD2,TRBJ2-1,TRBV30,NA
TGTGCCAGCAGCTCACTAGCGGGAAAGCCCGAGCAGTACTTC,CASSSLAGKPEQYF,TRBD2,TRBJ2-7,TRBV11-2,NA
TGTGCCAGCTCACCATACCCGATAGCGGGGAGCTCCTACAATGAGCAGTTCTTC,CASSPYPIAGSSYNEQFF,TRBD2,TRBJ2-1,TRBV18,NA
TGTGCCACTCAGCTTAGAGGCGGGGAGCTGTTTTTT,CATQLRGGELFF,NA,TRBJ2-2,TRBV11-2,NA
TGTGCCAGCAGTCCCTTAGGGGGCGGCGAACTTTACGAGCAGTACTTC,CASSPLGGGELYEQYF,TRBD1,TRBJ2-7,TRBV27,NA
TGTGCCAGTATCAAGACAGGATCTAATGAAAAACTGTTTTTT,CASIKTGSNEKLFF,NA,TRBJ1-4,TRBV19,NA